This T cell receptor (beta chain) emerged from a study of T-cell reconstitution after alpha-beta-depleted transplantation in children. Researchers prepared the TCRbeta library using unique molecular identifiers, the study reports. In TCRdb, the PCR reads were re-called with MiXCR into one record per CDR3 protein. The sample lists about 610,000 distinct CDR3 sequences; more than 9% were seen once. The CDR3 consists of 14 residues. V lost 5 bases and J lost 7, with 15 bases in between. Germline V gene data show CDR1 as MNHEY and CDR2 as SMNVEV (reference sequence). The chain combines TRBV27 with TRBJ1-5, with D possibly TRBD1 on 5 matching bases. The TCR comes from a human donor who donated a stem cell graft to a child with acute myeloid leukemia. This material consisted of PBMCs from the stem cell graft donor, taken from the stem cell graft. This CDR3 is CASSGAKPGQPQHF. The CDR3 DNA sequence: TGTGCCAGCAGTGGGGCCAAACCAGGACAGCCCCAGCATTTT.